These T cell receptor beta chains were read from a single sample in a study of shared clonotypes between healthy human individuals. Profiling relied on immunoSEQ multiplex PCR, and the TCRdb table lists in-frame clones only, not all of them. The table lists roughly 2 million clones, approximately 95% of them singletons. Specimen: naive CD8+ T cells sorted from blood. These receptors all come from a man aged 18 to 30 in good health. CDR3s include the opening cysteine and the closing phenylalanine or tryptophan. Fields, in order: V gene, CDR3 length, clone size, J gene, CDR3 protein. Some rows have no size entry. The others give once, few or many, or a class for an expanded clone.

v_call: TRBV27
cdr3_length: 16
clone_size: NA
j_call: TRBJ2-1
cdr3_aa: CASSSPETSSLNEQFF

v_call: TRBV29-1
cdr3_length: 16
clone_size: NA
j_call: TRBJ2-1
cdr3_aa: CSVEGGWDRVLDEQFF

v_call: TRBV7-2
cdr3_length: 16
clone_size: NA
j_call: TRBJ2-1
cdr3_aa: CASSPQLAGSYNEQFF

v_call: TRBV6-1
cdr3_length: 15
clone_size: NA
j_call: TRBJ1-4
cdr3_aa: CASMSGTLNYEKLFF

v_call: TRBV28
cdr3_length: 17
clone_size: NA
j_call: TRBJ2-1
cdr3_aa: CASSSLGIAGGKNEQFF

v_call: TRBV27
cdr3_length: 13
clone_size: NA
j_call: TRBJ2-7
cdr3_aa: CASRRDRADEQYF

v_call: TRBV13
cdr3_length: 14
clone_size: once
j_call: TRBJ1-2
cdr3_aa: CASSPTQGLYGYTF

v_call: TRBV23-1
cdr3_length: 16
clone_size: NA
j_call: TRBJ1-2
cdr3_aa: CASSPRPTAFNYGYTF

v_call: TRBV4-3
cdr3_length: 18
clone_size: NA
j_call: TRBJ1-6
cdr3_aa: CASSQGPTTGVLYSPLHF

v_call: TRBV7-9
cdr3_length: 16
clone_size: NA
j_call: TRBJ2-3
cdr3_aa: CASSPRLAGSTDTQYF

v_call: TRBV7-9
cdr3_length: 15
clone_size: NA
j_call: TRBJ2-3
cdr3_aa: CASSLLAGDADTQYF

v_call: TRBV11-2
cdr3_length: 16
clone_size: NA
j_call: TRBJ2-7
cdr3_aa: CASSLDWTDSAYEQYF

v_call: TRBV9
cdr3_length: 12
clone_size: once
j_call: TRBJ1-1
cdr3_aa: CASSLGGLEAFF

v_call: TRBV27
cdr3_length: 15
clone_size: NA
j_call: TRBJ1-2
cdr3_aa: CASSTLPQRHYGYTF

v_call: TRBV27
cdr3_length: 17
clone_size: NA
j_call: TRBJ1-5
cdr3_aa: CASRSASSVYSNQPQHF

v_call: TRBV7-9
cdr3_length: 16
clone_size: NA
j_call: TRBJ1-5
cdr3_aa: CASSSSGGESNQPQHF

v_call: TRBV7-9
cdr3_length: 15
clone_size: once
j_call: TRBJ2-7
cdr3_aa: CASRPLAGGPGEQYF

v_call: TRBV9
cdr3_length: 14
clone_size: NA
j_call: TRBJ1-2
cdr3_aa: CASSAPGTGDGYTF

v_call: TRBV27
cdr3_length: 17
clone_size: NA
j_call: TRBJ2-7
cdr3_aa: CASSLQRLAGGPYEQYF

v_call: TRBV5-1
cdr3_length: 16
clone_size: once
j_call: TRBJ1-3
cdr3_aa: CASSLRETGATDTIYF

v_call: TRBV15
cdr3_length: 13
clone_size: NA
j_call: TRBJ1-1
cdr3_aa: CATSRAPGFQAFF

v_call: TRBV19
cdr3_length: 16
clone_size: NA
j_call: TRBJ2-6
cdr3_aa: CASSMDRESGANVLTF

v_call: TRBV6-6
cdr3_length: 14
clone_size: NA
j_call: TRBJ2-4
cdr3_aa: CASSYSRGVGIQYF

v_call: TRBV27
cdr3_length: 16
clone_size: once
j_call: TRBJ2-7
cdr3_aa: CASSNSLGALSYEQYF

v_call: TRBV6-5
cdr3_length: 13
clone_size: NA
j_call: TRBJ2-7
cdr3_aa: CASTLARAYEQYF

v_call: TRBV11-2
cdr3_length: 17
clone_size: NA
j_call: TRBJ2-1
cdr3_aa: CASSTHPLAGGSNEQFF

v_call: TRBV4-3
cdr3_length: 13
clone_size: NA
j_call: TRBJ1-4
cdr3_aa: CASSPDFLRELFF

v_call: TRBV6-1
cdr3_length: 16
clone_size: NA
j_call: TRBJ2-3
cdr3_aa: CASSEGGTSDTDTQYF

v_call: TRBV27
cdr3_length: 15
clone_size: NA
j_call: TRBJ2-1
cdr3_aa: CASSWDGNLNNEQFF

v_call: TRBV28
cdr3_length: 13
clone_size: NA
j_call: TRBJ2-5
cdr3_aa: CASQQGHQETQYF

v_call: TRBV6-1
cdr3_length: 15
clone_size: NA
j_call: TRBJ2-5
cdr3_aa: CASSARDRGLETQYF

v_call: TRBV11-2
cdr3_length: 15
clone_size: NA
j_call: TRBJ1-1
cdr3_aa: CASSAYTGTNTEAFF

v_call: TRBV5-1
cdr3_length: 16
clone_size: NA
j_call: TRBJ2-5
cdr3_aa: CASSLVWTRATETQYF

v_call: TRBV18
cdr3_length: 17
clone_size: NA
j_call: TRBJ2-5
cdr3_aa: CASSRALAGGYQETQYF

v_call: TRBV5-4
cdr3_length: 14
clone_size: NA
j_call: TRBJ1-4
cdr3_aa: CASSKTEGFEKLFF

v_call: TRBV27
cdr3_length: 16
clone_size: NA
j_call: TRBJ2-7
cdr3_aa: CASSLTSGRDTYEQYF

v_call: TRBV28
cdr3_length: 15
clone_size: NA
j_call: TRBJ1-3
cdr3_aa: CASRPSGSSGNTIYF

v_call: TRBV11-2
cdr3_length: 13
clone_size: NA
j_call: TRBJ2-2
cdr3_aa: CASSAPRFGELFF

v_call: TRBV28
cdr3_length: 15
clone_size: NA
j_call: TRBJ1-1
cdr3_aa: CATLIQGALNTEAFF

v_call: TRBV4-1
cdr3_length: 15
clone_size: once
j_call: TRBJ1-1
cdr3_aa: CASSQGWGKGTEAFF

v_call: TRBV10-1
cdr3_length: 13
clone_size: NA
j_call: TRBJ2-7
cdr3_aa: CASSDSQRYEQYF

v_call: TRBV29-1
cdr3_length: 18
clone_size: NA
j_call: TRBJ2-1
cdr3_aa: CSVTTIPGLAGGYNEQFF

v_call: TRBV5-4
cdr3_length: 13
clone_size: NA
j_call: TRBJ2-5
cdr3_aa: CASSLDHSQPYYF

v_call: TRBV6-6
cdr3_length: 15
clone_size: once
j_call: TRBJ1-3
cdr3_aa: CASSSREHSGNTIYF

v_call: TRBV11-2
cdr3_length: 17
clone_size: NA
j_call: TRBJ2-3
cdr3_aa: CASSGRAVASGTDTQYF

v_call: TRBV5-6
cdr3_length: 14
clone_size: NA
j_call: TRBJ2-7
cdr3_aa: CASSAGTGYYEQYF

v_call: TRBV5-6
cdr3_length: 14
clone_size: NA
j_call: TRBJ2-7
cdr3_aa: CASSYRGGPYEQYF

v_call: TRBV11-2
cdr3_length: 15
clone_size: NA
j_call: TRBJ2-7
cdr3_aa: CASTVAGGSSYEQYF

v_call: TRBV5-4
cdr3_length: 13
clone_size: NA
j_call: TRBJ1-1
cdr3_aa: CASSYRGDTEAFF

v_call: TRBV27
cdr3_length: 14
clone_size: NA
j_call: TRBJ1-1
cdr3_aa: CASSLTRSNTEAFF

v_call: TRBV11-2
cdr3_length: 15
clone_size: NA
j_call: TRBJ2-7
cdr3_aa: CASSSLTGLLYEQYF

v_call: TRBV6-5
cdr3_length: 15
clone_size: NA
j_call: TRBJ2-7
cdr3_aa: CASSPTSGSSYEQYF

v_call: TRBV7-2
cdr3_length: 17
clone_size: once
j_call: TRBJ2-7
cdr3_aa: CASSLLPLTGGFDEQYF

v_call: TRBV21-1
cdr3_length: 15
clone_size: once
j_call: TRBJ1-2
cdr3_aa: CAIKLGGLRAYGYTF

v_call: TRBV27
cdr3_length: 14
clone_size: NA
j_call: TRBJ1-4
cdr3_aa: CASSWVGGREKLFF

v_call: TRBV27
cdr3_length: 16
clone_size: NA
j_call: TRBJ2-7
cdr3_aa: CASSSLSGGTTYEQYF

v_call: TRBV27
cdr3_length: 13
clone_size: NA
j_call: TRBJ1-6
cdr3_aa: CASSLSIQSPLHF

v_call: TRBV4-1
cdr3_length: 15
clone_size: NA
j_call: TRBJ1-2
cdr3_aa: CASSQTRQGVYGYTF

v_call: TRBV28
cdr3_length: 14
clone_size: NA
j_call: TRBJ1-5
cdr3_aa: CASSSQGLGQPQHF

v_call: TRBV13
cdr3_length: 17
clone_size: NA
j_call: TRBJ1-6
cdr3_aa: CASSLESGGRHNSPLHF